The rows below give T cell receptor beta chains drawn from one sample of a study of cytomegalovirus exposure and HLA in healthy donors. The data were produced by immunoSEQ multiplex PCR, yet TCRdb's version contains in-frame clones alone and is incomplete. The table records 100,000 to 150,000 clones, approximately 80% of them present only once. Input material: PBMCs. Every receptor here comes from a woman in her 40s in good health and CMV-seropositive. Each CDR3 is given with its conserved first and last residue. D genes are given only for firm matches. Where a row states a size, it is once, few, many or the class of an expanded clone; other rows omit it.

>TRBV9|TRBJ2-2|TRBD1|-
TGTGCCAGCACCTCTGGGCACAGGGGGCGCACCGGGGAGCTGTTTTTT
CASTSGHRGRTGELFF
>TRBV4-3|TRBJ2-3|-|-
TGCGCCAGCAGCCAAGATTCCGCCTCAGGCCTGGGAGATACGCAGTATTTT
CASSQDSASGLGDTQYF
>TRBV2|TRBJ1-1|-|-
TGTGCCAGCAGTGAAGGGAGGACAGTGAACACTGAAGCTTTCTTT
CASSEGRTVNTEAFF
>TRBV5-5|TRBJ2-5|TRBD1|-
TGTGCCAGCAGCTGGGGACAGGGGATTGGAGAGACCCAGTACTTC
CASSWGQGIGETQYF
>TRBV7-6|TRBJ1-2|TRBD1|-
TGTGCCAGCAGCTTAGCATGGACAGGGGGCGCGACTGGCTACACCTTC
CASSLAWTGGATGYTF
>TRBV5-1|TRBJ2-2|TRBD1|-
TGCGCCAGCAGCTTGCAGGGGGCTGACACCGGGGAGCTGTTTTTT
CASSLQGADTGELFF
>TRBV23-1|TRBJ2-1|TRBD2|-
TGCGCCAGCCGTCCCGGGACTAGCGCCCACTACAATGAGCAGTTCTTC
CASRPGTSAHYNEQFF
>TRBV6-6|TRBJ1-4|TRBD1|once
TGTGCCAGCAGCACTCGAGACAGGGGCATTAATGAAAAACTGTTTTTT
CASSTRDRGINEKLFF
>TRBV11-2|TRBJ2-7|-|-
TGTGCCAGCAGCTTAGGGGTCGGGAGTTCCTACGAGCAGTACTTC
CASSLGVGSSYEQYF
>TRBV11-3|TRBJ2-7|-|-
TGTGCCAGCAGCTTACAGGATAGCTACGAGCAGTACTTC
CASSLQDSYEQYF
>TRBV9|TRBJ2-7|TRBD1|-
TGTGCCAGCAGCCCATCAGGGGGTACCTACGAGCAGTACTTC
CASSPSGGTYEQYF
>TRBV7-2|TRBJ2-7|-|-
TGTGCCAGCAGCTTAGGCCTAGTGGCCTACGAGCAGTACTTC
CASSLGLVAYEQYF
>TRBV11-2|TRBJ1-6|-|-
TGTGCCAGCAGCGCCTTTACGGCAGGTCTCCACTTT
CASSAFTAGLHF
>TRBV7-8|TRBJ2-7|TRBD2|-
TGTGCCAGCAGCTCTTATAGCGGGAGACGATCCTACGAGCAGTACTTC
CASSSYSGRRSYEQYF
>TRBV11-1|TRBJ2-7|-|-
TGTGCCAGCAGCGCCGGTTTGGCGGCAACCTACGAGCAGTACTTC
CASSAGLAATYEQYF
>TRBV6-5|TRBJ2-7|TRBD1|-
TGTGCCAGCAGGGACAGGGGATCCTACGAGCAGTACTTC
CASRDRGSYEQYF
>TRBV7-2|TRBJ1-5|TRBD1|-
TGTGCCAGCAGCCAGGGACAGGGGTGGGACAATCAGCCCCAGCATTTT
CASSQGQGWDNQPQHF
>TRBV6-6|TRBJ1-5|TRBD1|-
TGTGCCAGCAGTGCACCGGACAGGGGGCGAGAGCCCCAGCATTTT
CASSAPDRGREPQHF
>TRBV15|TRBJ1-2|-|-
TGTGCCACCAGCAGAGATCAGCGGGGCTATGGCTACACCTTC
CATSRDQRGYGYTF
>TRBV5-1|TRBJ2-5|TRBD2|-
TGCGCCAGCAGCTTGGAACTAGCGGGGCCCCAAGAGACCCAGTACTTC
CASSLELAGPQETQYF
>TRBV29-1|TRBJ1-1|TRBD1|-
TGCAGCGTTGAAGATGCTGTGGGGACAGGAAGTGAAGCTTTCTTT
CSVEDAVGTGSEAFF
>TRBV27|TRBJ2-3|TRBD2|-
TGTGCCAGCAGTTTATATGCTAGCGGGGGCACAGATACGCAGTATTTT
CASSLYASGGTDTQYF
>TRBV9|TRBJ2-5|-|-
TGTGCCAGCAGCGTAGGGACACAGGGGACCCAGTACTTC
CASSVGTQGTQYF
>TRBV7-9|TRBJ1-4|-|-
TGTGCCAGCCTGGCCCAGGGCGCCGTTAATGAAAAACTGTTTTTT
CASLAQGAVNEKLFF
>TRBV9|TRBJ1-1|TRBD1|-
TGTGCCAGCACCCGGGACAGCGACATGAACACTGAAGCTTTCTTT
CASTRDSDMNTEAFF
>TRBV2|TRBJ2-7|TRBD2|few
TGTGCCACCGTCCCCCCAGGGACTAGCGGGAGCTACGAGCAGTACTTC
CATVPPGTSGSYEQYF
>TRBV7-6|TRBJ2-1|-|-
TGTGCCAGCAGCTTAGGGCCCTCAAGTTCCTACAATGAGCAGTTCTTC
CASSLGPSSSYNEQFF
>TRBV2|TRBJ1-5|-|-
TGTGCCAGCAGTGACGGGGTCAATCAGCCCCAGCATTTT
CASSDGVNQPQHF
>TRBV7-3|TRBJ1-2|TRBD1|-
TGTGCCAGACCGAACATGACCCGGGACAGGGGCCGCTCCAGCTATGGCTACACCTTC
CARPNMTRDRGRSSYGYTF
>TRBV5-6|TRBJ1-5|-|-
TGTGCCAGCAGCTTACGGGGTATTAGTCAGCCCCAGCATTTT
CASSLRGISQPQHF
>TRBV18|TRBJ2-7|-|-
TGTGCCAGCTCACCAGGACAGCCACTCTACGAGCAGTACTTC
CASSPGQPLYEQYF
>TRBV5-1|TRBJ2-3|-|-
TGCGCCAGCAGCTTGTTGAACAGGGGCACAGATACGCAGTATTTT
CASSLLNRGTDTQYF
>TRBV19|TRBJ2-5|-|-
TGTGCCGGTAGACCATTAACAGGATCGCAAGAGACCCAGTACTTC
CAGRPLTGSQETQYF
>TRBV7-9|TRBJ1-1|TRBD1|-
TGTGCCAGCAGCCCCCACAGGGGGGTAAACACTGAAGCTTTCTTT
CASSPHRGVNTEAFF
>TRBV7-9|TRBJ2-5|TRBD1|few
TGTGCCAGCAGCTTGGACAGGGAGCGAGAGACCCAGTACTTC
CASSLDRERETQYF
>TRBV4-3|TRBJ2-3|TRBD2|-
TGCGCCAGCAGCCTAGGGGCGGGAGGGAGGACAGATACGCAGTATTTT
CASSLGAGGRTDTQYF
>TRBV28|TRBJ2-3|-|-
TGTGCAAGCAGGGTCCACGGTCCCGATACGCAGTATTTT
CASRVHGPDTQYF
>TRBV6-6|TRBJ2-2|TRBD1|-
TGTGCCAGCAGACAGGGGGCAAAGACCGGGGAGCTGTTTTTT
CASRQGAKTGELFF
>TRBV6-6|TRBJ1-2|TRBD1|-
TGTGCCAGCAGTTACTTCGACAGGGCTAACTATGGCTACACCTTC
CASSYFDRANYGYTF
>TRBV7-8|TRBJ2-3|TRBD2|-
TGTGCCAGTACTAGCGGGAGTTTCCCAGATACGCAGTATTTT
CASTSGSFPDTQYF
>TRBV2|TRBJ2-7|TRBD1|once
TGTGCCAGCAGGTATTCACCGGGACAGGGAACCTACGAGCAGTACTTC
CASRYSPGQGTYEQYF
>TRBV10-3|TRBJ2-7|-|-
TGTGCCATCAGTGTGTCAGCTTCTATCTCCTACGAGCAGTACTTC
CAISVSASISYEQYF
>TRBV9|TRBJ2-1|TRBD1|once
TGTGCCAGCAGTAGTTCAGGGGGACATACCCGCTACAATGAGCAGTTCTTC
CASSSSGGHTRYNEQFF
>TRBV25-1|TRBJ1-5|-|-
TGTGCCAGCAGCTATCATAATCAGCCCCAGCATTTT
CASSYHNQPQHF
>TRBV29-1|TRBJ1-3|TRBD1|-
TGCAGCGTTGAAGTAGTCAGGGGGCCTGGAAACACCATATATTTT
CSVEVVRGPGNTIYF
>TRBV7-5|TRBJ2-7|-|-
TGTGCCAGAAGCTTAGCACAGGGTAACGAGCAGTACTTC
CARSLAQGNEQYF
>TRBV4-2|TRBJ2-2|TRBD2|-
TGTGCCAGCAGCCAAGGGCTAGCGGGAGGGCTTAACACCGGGGAGCTGTTTTTT
CASSQGLAGGLNTGELFF
>TRBV21-1|TRBJ2-3|-|-
TGTGCCAGCAGCAAATGTTTCAGGGGACCCACAGATACGCAGTATTTT
CASSKCFRGPTDTQYF
>TRBV9|TRBJ2-2|TRBD1|-
TGTGCCAGCAGCCCACAGGGGGCGACAGGGGAGCTGTTTTTT
CASSPQGATGELFF
>TRBV27|TRBJ2-7|TRBD2|-
TGTGCCAGCAGATTAGCGGGGGGGCCGGTAGAGCAGTACTTC
CASRLAGGPVEQYF
>TRBV5-6|TRBJ2-2|-|-
TGTGCCAGCAGCCGGGGTCGCACCGGGGAGCTGTTTTTT
CASSRGRTGELFF
>TRBV25-1|TRBJ1-1|-|-
TGTGCCAGCATTCGCGGCGGTGTATACACTGAAGCTTTCTTT
CASIRGGVYTEAFF
>TRBV7-2|TRBJ2-2|TRBD2|few
TGTGCCAGCAGCTCACTAGCGGACGCGAACACCGGGGAGCTGTTTTTT
CASSSLADANTGELFF
>TRBV6-5|TRBJ2-5|-|-
TGTGCCAGCAGTTTCTCGGGGGCTCGAGAGACCCAGTACTTC
CASSFSGARETQYF
>TRBV7-8|TRBJ2-5|TRBD1|few
TGTGCCAGCAGCTATGGAGACAGGGCGGAGACCCAGTACTTC
CASSYGDRAETQYF
>TRBV28|TRBJ2-2|-|-
TGTGCCAGCGCCTTACAGGGACCCCTTACAAACACCGGGGAGCTGTTTTTT
CASALQGPLTNTGELFF
>TRBV5-4|TRBJ1-5|-|-
TGTGCCAGCAGCTTGTGGGCAGGGGGCAATCAGCCCCAGCATTTT
CASSLWAGGNQPQHF
>TRBV4-2|TRBJ1-2|-|once
TGTGCCAGCAGCCAAGATGATAGCTTGTATGGCTACACCTTC
CASSQDDSLYGYTF
>TRBV5-5|TRBJ2-2|-|-
TGTGCCAGCAGCTTGCGCGCCGCGGGGCCCGGGGAGCTGTTTTTT
CASSLRAAGPGELFF
>TRBV6-5|TRBJ2-3|TRBD2|-
TGTGCCAGCAGTTCGGGGACTAGCGGGAGGTCAGATACGCAGTATTTT
CASSSGTSGRSDTQYF